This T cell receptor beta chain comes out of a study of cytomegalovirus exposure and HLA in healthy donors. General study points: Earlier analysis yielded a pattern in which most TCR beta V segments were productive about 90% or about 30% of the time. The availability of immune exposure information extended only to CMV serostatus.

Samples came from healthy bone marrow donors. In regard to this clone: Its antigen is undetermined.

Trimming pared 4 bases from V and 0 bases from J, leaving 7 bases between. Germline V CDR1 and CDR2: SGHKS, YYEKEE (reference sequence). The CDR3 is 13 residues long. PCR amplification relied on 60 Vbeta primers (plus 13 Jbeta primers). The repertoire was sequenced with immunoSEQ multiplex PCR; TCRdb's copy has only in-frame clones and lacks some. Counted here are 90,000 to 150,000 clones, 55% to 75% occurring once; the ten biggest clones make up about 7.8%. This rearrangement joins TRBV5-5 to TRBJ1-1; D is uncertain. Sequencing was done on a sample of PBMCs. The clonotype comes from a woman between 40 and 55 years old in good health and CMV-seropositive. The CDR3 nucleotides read TGTGCCAGCAGCCCCCAAATGAACACTGAAGCTTTCTTT. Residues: CASSPQMNTEAFF.